This TCR beta chain was found in a study of human T cells and chemical hapten exposure. The CDR3 spans 13 residues. The V end lost 6 bases, the J end lost 2 bases, and 8 bases lay between the germline ends. CDR1 is SQVTM, CDR2 ANQGSEA, per germline. The table lists this clonotype with many counts. Time point: patch test 3, about 24 weeks after DPC sensitization. Stated treatment: therapeutic diphenylcyclopropenone sensitization with weekly scalp DPC. The study extracted total RNA from unfractionated whole blood. TCRdb reanalysed the RACE reads using MiXCR and keeps one entry per CDR3 protein. The data hold just under 40,000 distinct CDR3 sequences, with more than 9.5% observed a single time.

The TCR originated in a woman aged 40 to 55 with alopecia areata. Some clones in this sample may be carry-over from other donors' samples. This chain links TRBV29-1 with TRBJ2-6; D remains unclear. The specimen was whole blood, collected in connection with sensitization to the hapten diphenylcyclopropenone (DPC). Here the CDR3 reads CSVAGAGANVLTF. Written as DNA, the CDR3 is TGCAGCGTAGCAGGCGCTGGGGCCAACGTCCTGACTTTC.